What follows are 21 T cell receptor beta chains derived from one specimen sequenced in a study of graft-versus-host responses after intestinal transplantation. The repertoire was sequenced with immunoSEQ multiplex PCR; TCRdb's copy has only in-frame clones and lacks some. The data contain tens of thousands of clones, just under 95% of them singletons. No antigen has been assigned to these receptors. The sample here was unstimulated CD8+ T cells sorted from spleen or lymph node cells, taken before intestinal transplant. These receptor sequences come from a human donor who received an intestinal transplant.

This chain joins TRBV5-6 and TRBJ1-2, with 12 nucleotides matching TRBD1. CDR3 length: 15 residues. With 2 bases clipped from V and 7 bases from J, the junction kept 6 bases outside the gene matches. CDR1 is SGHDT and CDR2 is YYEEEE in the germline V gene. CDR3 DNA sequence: TGTGCCAGCAGCTTCGGGACAGGGGGCCACGGTGGCTACACCTTC. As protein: CASSFGTGGHGGYTF.

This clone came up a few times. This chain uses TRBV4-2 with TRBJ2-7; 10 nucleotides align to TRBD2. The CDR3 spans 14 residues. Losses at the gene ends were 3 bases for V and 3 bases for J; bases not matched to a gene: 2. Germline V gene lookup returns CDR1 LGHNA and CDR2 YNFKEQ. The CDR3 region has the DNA TGTGCCAGCAGCCAGGGACTAGCGAGCTACGAGCAGTACTTC. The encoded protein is CASSQGLASYEQYF.

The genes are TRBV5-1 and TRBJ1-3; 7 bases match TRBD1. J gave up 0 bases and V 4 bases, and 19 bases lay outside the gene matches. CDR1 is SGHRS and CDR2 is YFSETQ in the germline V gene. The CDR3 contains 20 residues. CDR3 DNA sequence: TGCGCCAGCAGCCAAAACTTCGGGACAGTATACCTCGACTCTGGAAACACCATATATTTT. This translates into CASSQNFGTVYLDSGNTIYF.

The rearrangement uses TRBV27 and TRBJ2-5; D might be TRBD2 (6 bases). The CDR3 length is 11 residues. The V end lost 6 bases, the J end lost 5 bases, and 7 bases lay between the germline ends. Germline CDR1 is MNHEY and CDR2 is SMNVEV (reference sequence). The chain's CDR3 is CASSRGETQYF. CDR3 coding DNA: TGTGCCAGCAGCCGGGGGGAGACCCAGTACTTC.

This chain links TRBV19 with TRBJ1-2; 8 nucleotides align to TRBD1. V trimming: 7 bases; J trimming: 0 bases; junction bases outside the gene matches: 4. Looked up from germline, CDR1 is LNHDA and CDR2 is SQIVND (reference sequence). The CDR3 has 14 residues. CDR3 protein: CASMGRGPNYGYTF. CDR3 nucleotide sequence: TGTGCCAGTATGGGCAGGGGGCCTAACTATGGCTACACCTTC.

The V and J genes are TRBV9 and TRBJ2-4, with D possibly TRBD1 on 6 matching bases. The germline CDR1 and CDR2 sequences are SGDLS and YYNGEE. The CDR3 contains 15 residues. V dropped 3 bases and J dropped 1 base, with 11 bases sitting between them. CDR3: CASSGGLGAKNIQYF. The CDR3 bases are TGTGCCAGCAGCGGGGGGCTGGGGGCCAAAAACATTCAGTACTTC. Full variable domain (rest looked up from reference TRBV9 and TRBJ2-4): DSGVTQTPKHLITATGQRVTLRCSPRSGDLSVYWYQQSLDQGLQFLIQYYNGEERAKGNILERFSAQQFPDLHSELNLSSLELGDSALYFCASSGGLGAKNIQYFGAGTRLSVL.

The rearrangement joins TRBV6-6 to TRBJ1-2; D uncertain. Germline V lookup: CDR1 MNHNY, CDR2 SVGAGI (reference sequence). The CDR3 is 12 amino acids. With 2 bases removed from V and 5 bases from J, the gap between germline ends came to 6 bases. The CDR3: CASSYGEYGYTF. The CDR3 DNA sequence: TGTGCCAGCAGTTACGGGGAGTATGGCTACACCTTC.

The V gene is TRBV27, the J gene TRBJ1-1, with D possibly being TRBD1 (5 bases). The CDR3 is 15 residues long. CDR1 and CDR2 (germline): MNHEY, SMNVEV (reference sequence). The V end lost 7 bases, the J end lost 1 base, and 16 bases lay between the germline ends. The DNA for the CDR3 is TGTGCCAGCAATAACCCCAGGGAGGGGAACACTGAAGCTTTCTTT. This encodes CASNNPREGNTEAFF.

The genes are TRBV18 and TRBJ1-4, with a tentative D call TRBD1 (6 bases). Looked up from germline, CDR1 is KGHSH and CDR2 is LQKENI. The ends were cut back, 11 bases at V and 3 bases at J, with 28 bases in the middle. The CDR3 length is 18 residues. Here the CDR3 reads CASFSRGRGRGANEKLFF. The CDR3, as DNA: TGTGCCTCCTTTTCCAGGGGCAGGGGCCGCGGGGCTAATGAAAAACTGTTTTTT.

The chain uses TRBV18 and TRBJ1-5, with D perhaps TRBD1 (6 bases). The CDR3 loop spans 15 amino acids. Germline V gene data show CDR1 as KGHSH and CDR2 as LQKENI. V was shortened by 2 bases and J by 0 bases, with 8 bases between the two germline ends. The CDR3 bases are TGTGCCAGCTCACCAAGGGGGTATAGCAATCAGCCCCAGCATTTT. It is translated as CASSPRGYSNQPQHF.

The CDR3 DNA reads as TGTGCCAGCAGCGTAAACCCAGGGGGCGGGAACACCGGGGAGCTGTTTTTT. Protein product: CASSVNPGGGNTGELFF. The V gene is TRBV9, the J gene TRBJ2-2, with TRBD1 identical over 8 bases. The CDR3 runs to 17 residues. Germline V gene lookup returns CDR1 SGDLS and CDR2 YYNGEE. V was clipped by 1 base and J by 1 base; unmatched bases: 6.

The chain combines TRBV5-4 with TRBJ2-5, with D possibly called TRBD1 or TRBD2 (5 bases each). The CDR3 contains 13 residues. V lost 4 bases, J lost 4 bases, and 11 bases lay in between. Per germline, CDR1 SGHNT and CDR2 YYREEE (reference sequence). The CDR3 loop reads CASSGTPRETQYF. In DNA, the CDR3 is TGTGCCAGCAGCGGGACCCCTAGAGAGACCCAGTACTTC. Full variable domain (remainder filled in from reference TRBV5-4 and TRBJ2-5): ETGVTQSPTHLIKTRGQQVTLRCSSQSGHNTVSWYQQALGQGPQFIFQYYREEENGRGNFPPRFSGLQFPNYSSELNVNALELDDSALYLCASSGTPRETQYFGPGTRLLVL.

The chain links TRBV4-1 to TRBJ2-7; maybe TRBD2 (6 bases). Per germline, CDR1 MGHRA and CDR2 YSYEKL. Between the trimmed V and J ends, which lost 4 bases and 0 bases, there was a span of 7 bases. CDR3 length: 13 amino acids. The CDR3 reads CASSPDYSYEQYF. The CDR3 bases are TGCGCCAGCAGCCCGGACTACTCCTACGAGCAGTACTTC.

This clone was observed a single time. The CDR3 coding sequence is TGTGCCTGGACGGGGGGCAGTGCTAGGACCAACTATGGCTACACCTTC. It encodes CAWTGGSARTNYGYTF. The rearrangement links TRBV30 to TRBJ1-2; D possibly corresponds to TRBD1 (6 bases). CDR3 length equals 16 residues. The ends were cut back, 4 bases at V and 2 bases at J, with 20 bases in the middle. CDR1 GTSNPN and CDR2 SVGIG come from the germline V gene (reference sequence).

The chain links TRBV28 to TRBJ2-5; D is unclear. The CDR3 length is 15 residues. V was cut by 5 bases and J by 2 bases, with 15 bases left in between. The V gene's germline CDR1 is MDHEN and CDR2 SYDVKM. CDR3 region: CASSLVQDIQETQYF. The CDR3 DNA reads TGTGCCAGCAGTCTAGTACAAGATATTCAAGAGACCCAGTACTTC.

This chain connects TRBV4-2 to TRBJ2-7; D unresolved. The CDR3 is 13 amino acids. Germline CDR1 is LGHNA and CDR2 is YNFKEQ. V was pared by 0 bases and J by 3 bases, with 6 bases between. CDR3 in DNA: TGTGCCAGCAGCCAAGATAAGTTCTACGAGCAGTACTTC. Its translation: CASSQDKFYEQYF.

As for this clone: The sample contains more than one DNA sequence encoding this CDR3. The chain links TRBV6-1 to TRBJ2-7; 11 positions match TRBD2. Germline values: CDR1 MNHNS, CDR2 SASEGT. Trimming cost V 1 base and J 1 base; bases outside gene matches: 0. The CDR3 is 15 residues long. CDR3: CASSEGLAGSYEQYF. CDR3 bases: TGTGCCAGCAGTGAAGGACTAGCGGGGTCCTACGAGCAGTACTTC.

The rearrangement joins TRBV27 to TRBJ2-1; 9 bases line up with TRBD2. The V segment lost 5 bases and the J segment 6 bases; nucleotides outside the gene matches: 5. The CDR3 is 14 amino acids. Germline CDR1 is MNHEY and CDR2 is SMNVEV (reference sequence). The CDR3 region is CASSTLAGFNEQFF. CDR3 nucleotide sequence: TGTGCCAGCAGTACCCTAGCGGGATTCAATGAGCAGTTCTTC.

The CDR3 sequence: CASSEVGGNHNEQFF. The CDR3 region has the DNA TGTGCCAGCAGTGAAGTGGGGGGCAATCACAATGAGCAGTTCTTC. This chain links TRBV6-1 with TRBJ2-1, with D perhaps TRBD1 or TRBD2 (6 bases each). The V end was cut by 1 base, the J end by 5 bases, with 12 bases between. The CDR3 is made up of 15 amino acids. Germline V gene sequence: CDR1 MNHNS, CDR2 SASEGT.

The CDR3 bases are TGTGCCAGCAGCCCAGGCAGGGTGAACACTGAAGCTTTCTTT. Its protein product is CASSPGRVNTEAFF. V and J are TRBV7-9 and TRBJ1-1, with D possibly TRBD1 on 5 matching bases. CDR3 size: 14 residues. Deletions cut 5 bases from V and 0 bases from J, with 10 bases between. Germline V gene data show CDR1 as SEHNR and CDR2 as FQNEAQ (reference sequence). Full variable domain (outside the CDR3, taken from reference TRBV7-9 and TRBJ1-1): DTGVSQNPRHKITKRGQNVTFRCDPISEHNRLYWYRQTLGQGPEFLTYFQNEAQLEKSRLLSDRFSAERPKGSFSTLEIQRTEQGDSAMYLCASSPGRVNTEAFFGQGTRLTVV.

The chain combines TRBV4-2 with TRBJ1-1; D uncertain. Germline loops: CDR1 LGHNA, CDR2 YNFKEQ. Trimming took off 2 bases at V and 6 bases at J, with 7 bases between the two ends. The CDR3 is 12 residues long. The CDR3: CASSQLNSEAFF. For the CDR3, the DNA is TGTGCCAGCAGCCAACTAAACTCTGAAGCTTTCTTT.